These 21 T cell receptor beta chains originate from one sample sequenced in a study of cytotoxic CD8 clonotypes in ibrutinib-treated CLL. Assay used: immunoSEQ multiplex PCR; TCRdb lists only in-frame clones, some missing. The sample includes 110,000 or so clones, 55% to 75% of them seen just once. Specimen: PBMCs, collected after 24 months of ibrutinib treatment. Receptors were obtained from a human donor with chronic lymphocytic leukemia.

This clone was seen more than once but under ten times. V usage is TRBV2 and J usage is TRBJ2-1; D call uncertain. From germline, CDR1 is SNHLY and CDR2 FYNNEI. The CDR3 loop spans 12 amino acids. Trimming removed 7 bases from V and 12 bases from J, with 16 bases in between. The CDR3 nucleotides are TGTGCCAGCACCCTAATAATGATCGGGCAGTTCTTC. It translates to CASTLIMIGQFF. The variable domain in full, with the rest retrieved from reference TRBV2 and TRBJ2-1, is EPEVTQTPSHQVTQMGQEVILRCVPISNHLYFYWYRQILGQKVEFLVSFYNNEISEKSEIFDDQFSVERPDGSNFTLKIRSTKLEDSAMYFCASTLIMIGQFFGPGTRLTVL.

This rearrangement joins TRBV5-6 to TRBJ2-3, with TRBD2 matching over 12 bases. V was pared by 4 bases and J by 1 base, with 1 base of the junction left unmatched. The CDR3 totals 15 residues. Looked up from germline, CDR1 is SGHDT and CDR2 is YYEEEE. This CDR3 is CASSRLAGGTDTQYF. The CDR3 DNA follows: TGTGCCAGCAGCCGACTAGCGGGGGGCACAGATACGCAGTATTTT.

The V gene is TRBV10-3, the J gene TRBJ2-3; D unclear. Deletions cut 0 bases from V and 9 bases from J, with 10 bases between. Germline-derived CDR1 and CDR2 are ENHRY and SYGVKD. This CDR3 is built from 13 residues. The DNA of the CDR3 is TGTGCCATCAGTGAGTCGGCCCCCGAGACGCAGTATTTT. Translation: CAISESAPETQYF.

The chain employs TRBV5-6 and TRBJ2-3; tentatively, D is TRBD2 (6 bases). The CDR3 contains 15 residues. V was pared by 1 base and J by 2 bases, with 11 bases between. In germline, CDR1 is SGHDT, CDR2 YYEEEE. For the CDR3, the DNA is TGTGCCAGCAGCTTGCAGGGACTGTCCACAGATACGCAGTATTTT. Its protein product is CASSLQGLSTDTQYF.

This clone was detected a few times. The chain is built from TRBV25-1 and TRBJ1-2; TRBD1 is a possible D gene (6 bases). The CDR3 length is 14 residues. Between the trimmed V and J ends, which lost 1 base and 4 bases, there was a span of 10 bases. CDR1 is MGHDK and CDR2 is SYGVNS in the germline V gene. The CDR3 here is CASSESQGVYGYTF. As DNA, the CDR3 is TGTGCCAGCAGTGAATCACAGGGAGTCTATGGCTACACCTTC.

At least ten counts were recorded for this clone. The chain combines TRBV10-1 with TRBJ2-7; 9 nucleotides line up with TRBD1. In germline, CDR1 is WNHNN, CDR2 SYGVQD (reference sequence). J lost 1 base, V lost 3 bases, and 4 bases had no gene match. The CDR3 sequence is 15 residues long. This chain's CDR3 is CASSDGTGWSYEQYF. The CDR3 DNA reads TGCGCCAGCAGTGACGGGACAGGGTGGTCCTACGAGCAGTACTTC.

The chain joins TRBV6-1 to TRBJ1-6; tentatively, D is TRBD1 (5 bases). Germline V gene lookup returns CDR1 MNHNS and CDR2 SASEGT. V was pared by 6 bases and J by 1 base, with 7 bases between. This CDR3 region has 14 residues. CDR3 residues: CASSQGSYNSPLHF. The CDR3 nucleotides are TGTGCCAGCAGCCAGGGTTCCTATAATTCACCCCTCCACTTT.

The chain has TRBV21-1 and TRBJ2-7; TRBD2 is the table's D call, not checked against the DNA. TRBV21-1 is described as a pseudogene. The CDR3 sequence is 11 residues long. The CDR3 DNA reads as TGTGCCAGCAGCAATCTTCGGGAGCAGTACTTC. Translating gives CASSNLREQYF.

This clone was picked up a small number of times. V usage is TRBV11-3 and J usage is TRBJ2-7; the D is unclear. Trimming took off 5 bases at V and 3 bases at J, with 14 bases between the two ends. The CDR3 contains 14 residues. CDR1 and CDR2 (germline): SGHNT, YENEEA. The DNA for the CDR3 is TGTGCCAGCAGCCCCAGAGCAGGCAACTACGAGCAGTACTTC. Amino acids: CASSPRAGNYEQYF.

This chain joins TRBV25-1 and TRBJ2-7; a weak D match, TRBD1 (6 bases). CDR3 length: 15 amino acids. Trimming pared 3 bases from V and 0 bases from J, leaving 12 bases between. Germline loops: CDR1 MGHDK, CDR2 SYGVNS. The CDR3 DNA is TGTGCCAGCAGTGACACTCGGACAGACTCCTACGAGCAGTACTTC. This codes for CASSDTRTDSYEQYF.

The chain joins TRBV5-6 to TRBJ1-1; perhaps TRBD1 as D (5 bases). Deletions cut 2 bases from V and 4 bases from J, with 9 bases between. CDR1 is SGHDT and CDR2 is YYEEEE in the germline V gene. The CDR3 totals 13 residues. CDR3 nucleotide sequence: TGTGCCAGCAGCTTCTCAGGGATCACTGAAGCTTTCTTT. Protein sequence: CASSFSGITEAFF.

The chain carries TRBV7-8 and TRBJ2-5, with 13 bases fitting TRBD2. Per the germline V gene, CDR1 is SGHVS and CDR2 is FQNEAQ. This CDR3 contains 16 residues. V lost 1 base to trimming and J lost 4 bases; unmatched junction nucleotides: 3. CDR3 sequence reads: CASSLGGTSGVETQYF. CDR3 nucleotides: TGTGCCAGCAGCTTAGGAGGGACTAGCGGGGTAGAGACCCAGTACTTC.

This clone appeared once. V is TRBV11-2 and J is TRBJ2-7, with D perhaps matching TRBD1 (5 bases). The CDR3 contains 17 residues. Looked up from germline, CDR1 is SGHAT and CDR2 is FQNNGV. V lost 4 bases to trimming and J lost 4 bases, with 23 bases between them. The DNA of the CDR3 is TGTGCCAGCAGCTCCCCCTTAGAAGCAGGGAAGGCTTACGAGCAGTACTTC. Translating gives CASSSPLEAGKAYEQYF.

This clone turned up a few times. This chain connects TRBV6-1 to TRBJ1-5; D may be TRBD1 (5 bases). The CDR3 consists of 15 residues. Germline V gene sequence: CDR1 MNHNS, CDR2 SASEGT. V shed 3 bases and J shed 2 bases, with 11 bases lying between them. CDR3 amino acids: CASSDGQGRNQPQHF. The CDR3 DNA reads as TGTGCCAGCAGTGACGGGCAGGGCCGCAATCAGCCCCAGCATTTT.

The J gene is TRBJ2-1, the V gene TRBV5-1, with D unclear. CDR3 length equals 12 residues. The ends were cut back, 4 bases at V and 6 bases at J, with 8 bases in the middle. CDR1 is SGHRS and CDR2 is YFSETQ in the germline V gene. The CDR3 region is CASSTRSNEQFF. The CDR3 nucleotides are TGCGCCAGCAGCACTCGGTCCAATGAGCAGTTCTTC.

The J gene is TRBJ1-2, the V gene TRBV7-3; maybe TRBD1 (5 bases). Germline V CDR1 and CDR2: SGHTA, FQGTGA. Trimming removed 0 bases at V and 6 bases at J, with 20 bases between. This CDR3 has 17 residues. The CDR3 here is CASSLTGDSGDGHGYTF. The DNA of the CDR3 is TGTGCCAGCAGCTTAACAGGGGACTCTGGGGATGGGCATGGCTACACCTTC.

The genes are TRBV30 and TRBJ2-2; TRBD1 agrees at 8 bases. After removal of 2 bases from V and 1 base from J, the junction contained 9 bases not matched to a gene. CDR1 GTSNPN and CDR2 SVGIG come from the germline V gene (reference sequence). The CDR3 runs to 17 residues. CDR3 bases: TGTGCCTGGAGTCGGATCAGGGGGCCGGGGAACACCGGGGAGCTGTTTTTT. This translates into CAWSRIRGPGNTGELFF.

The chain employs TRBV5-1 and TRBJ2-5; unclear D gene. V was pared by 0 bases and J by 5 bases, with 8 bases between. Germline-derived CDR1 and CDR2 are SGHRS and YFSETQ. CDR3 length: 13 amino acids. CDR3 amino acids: CASSLEGWETQYF. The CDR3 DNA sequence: TGCGCCAGCAGCTTGGAGGGTTGGGAGACCCAGTACTTC.

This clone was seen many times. The chain's CDR3 is CASSQQQRSYEQYF. The CDR3 DNA sequence: TGCGCCAGCAGCCAACAACAGCGCTCCTACGAGCAGTACTTC. J is TRBJ2-7 and V is TRBV4-1; D not certain. In germline, CDR1 is MGHRA, CDR2 YSYEKL. The V gene lost 2 bases and the J gene lost 0 bases, with 8 bases spanning the gap. This CDR3 comprises 14 residues.

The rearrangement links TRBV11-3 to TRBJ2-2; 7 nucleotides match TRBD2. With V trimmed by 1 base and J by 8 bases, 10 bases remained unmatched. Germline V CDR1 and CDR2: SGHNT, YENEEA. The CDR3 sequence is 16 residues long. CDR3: CASSLGRGTKMGELFF. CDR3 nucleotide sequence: TGTGCCAGCAGCTTAGGGCGGGGGACCAAGATGGGGGAGCTGTTTTTT.

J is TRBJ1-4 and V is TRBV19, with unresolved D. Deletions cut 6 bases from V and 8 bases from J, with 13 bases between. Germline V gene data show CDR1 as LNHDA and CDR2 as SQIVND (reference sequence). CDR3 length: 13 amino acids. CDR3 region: CASRGGGSEKLFF. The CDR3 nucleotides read TGTGCCAGTAGGGGCGGTGGAAGCGAAAAACTGTTTTTT.